These 22 T cell receptor beta chains originate from one sample sequenced in a study of T cells in women clearing cervical HPV infection. Here immunoSEQ multiplex PCR was the method, and the copy in TCRdb shows in-frame clones only, minus some. Recorded for this sample: about 40,000 clones. Sequenced: blood buffy coat. These TCRs come from a woman between 18 and 70 years old with a cervical HPV16 infection that either progressed to CIN3+ or cleared (not recorded which).

For this clone: With the read ending 3 residues before the CDR3 end, the germline J gene is used to fill in that end. The chain links TRBV6-4 to TRBJ2-3; a weak D match, TRBD2 (6 bases). V lost 3 bases and J lost 4, with 17 bases in between. Per germline, CDR1 MRHNA and CDR2 SNTAGT. The CDR3 is 16 amino acids. The CDR3 loop reads CASSEVASESSDTQYF. Incomplete CDR3 DNA: TGTGCCAGCAGTGAGGTGGCTAGCGAAAGCTCAGATACG.

Note on this clone: The read gets to within 3 residues of the CDR3 end, and the germline J gene fills in the rest. J is TRBJ1-2 and V is TRBV30; a weak D match, TRBD1 (6 bases). There are 15 residues in the CDR3. Germline V gene sequence: CDR1 GTSNPN, CDR2 SVGIG (reference sequence). The sequenced CDR3 bases are TGTGCCTGGATACACATGGGTGGGGGCGAGAGGGGC. Its translation: CAWIHMGGGERG. The full CDR3 protein is CAWIHMGGGERGYTF.

With regard to this clone: The read stops 3 residues short of the end of the CDR3; the missing end is completed from the germline J gene. The V gene is TRBV20-1, the J gene TRBJ1-3; no clear D gene. The CDR3 length is 14 residues. CDR1 and CDR2 (germline): DFQATT, SNEGSKA (reference sequence). V was pared by 5 bases and J by 0 bases, with 11 bases between. The covered CDR3 bases are TGCAGTGCTGGAGCGCAGAGCTCTGGAAACACC. Its translation is CSAGAQSSGNT. The full CDR3 sequence reads CSAGAQSSGNTIYF.

On this clone: Read coverage stops 3 residues before the CDR3 terminus; the germline J gene supplies the remainder. The chain couples TRBV6-2 or TRBV6-3 to TRBJ2-1, with D uncertain. V dropped 4 bases and J dropped 5 bases, with 15 bases sitting between them. The germline CDR1 and CDR2 sequences are MNHEY and SVGEGT. The CDR3 totals 15 residues. CDR3 region: CASSSTVGVDNEQFF. The sequenced part of the CDR3 DNA is TGTGCCAGCAGTTCCACGGTGGGCGTTGACAATGAG.

The CDR3 DNA, read in part, is TGTGCCAGCATCCAGGGCAGTGAAAAG. The encoded protein is CASIQGSEK. The entire CDR3 protein reads CASIQGSEKLFF. The genes are TRBV2 and TRBJ2-2; D might be TRBD1 (5 bases). The CDR3 end lies 3 residues beyond the end of the read and is filled in from the germline J gene. This CDR3 has 12 residues. Germline V gene data show CDR1 as SNHLY and CDR2 as FYNNEI.

Judged by frequency, this clone is medium-sized. The sequenced fragment ends 3 residues before the CDR3 boundary, so the rest is inferred from the germline J gene. The chain combines TRBV23-1 with TRBJ2-5, with D perhaps matching TRBD1 (6 bases). TRBV23-1 is treated as an ORF (open reading frame) with a function not yet certain. The CDR3 is 14 residues long. The ends were cut back, 3 bases at V and 4 bases at J, with 12 bases in the middle. This CDR3 is CASSQPGVRETQYF. CDR3 bases read: TGCGCCAGCAGTCAGCCAGGGGTAAGAGAGACC.

In regard to this clone: The read ends 3 residues shy of where the CDR3 ends; the end is completed using the germline J gene. The genes are TRBV5-1 and TRBJ2-1, with 11 bases lining up with TRBD2. The CDR3 runs 15 residues. V was clipped by 0 bases and J by 7 bases; unmatched bases: 3. Germline assignment: CDR1 SGHRS and CDR2 YFSETQ. CDR3 region: CASSLVAGGMNEQFF. CDR3 bases read: TGCGCCAGCAGCTTGGTAGCGGGGGGGATGAATGAG.

The CDR3 is CSASLYNEQFF. The CDR3 bases that were read are TGCAGTGCTAGTCTCTACAATGAG. This sequence joins TRBV20-1 and TRBJ2-1; D gene uncertain. The read ends 3 residues shy of where the CDR3 ends; the end is completed using the germline J gene. With 3 bases removed from V and 3 bases from J, the gap between germline ends came to 3 bases. CDR1 is DFQATT and CDR2 is SNEGSKA in the germline V gene (reference sequence). The CDR3 runs 11 residues.

In regard to this clone: The DNA ends 3 residues before the CDR3 does, and the rest of the CDR3 is filled in from the germline J gene. The chain carries TRBV2 and TRBJ2-4, with 7 bases identical to TRBD2. CDR1 and CDR2 (germline): SNHLY, FYNNEI. The CDR3 length is 13 residues. Partial CDR3 DNA: TGTGCCAGCAGTATAGGGGACTACCTGAAT. Protein: CASSIGDYLN. The CDR3, in full, reads CASSIGDYLNQYF.

About this clone itself: With the read ending 3 residues before the CDR3 end, the germline J gene is used to fill in that end. J is TRBJ2-2 and V is TRBV19, with D perhaps matching TRBD1 (5 bases). CDR3 length equals 14 residues. Germline V gene sequence: CDR1 LNHDA, CDR2 SQIVND (reference sequence). V was trimmed by 11 bases and J by 5 bases, leaving 18 bases between them. The CDR3 protein is CAARRQGTTGELFF. Incomplete CDR3 DNA: TGTGCCGCCAGACGGCAGGGTACGACCGGGGAG.

Worth noting for this clone: The DNA ends 3 residues before the CDR3 does, and the rest of the CDR3 is filled in from the germline J gene. J is TRBJ2-1 and V is TRBV5-1; D not certain. CDR3 length: 13 residues. The V end was cut by 4 bases, the J end by 0 bases, with 5 bases between. Per germline, CDR1 SGHRS and CDR2 YFSETQ. CDR3 protein: CASSDSSYNEQFF. CDR3 DNA (partial): TGCGCCAGCAGCGATAGCTCCTACAATGAG.

Regarding this clone: The observed sequence ends 3 residues before the CDR3 terminus, with the missing tail filled in from the germline J gene. V gene TRBV5-8 combines with J gene TRBJ1-2, with D uncertain. Germline CDR1 SGHTS, CDR2 YDEGEE. This CDR3 contains 10 residues. CDR3 DNA (partial): TGTGCCAGCAACAAGTGGGGC. This sequence encodes CASNKWG. The CDR3 in its entirety is CASNKWGYTF.

In regard to this clone: The read ends 3 residues before the CDR3 terminus; that terminus is restored from the germline J gene. This sequence joins TRBV28 and TRBJ2-3; TRBD1 agrees at 12 bases. The CDR3 contains 17 residues. Looked up from germline, CDR1 is MDHEN and CDR2 is SYDVKM. This chain's CDR3 is CASTSGDRGLVGQPQYF. CDR3 DNA (partial): TGTGCCAGCACCTCTGGGGACAGGGGGCTGGTGGGTCAGCCG.

As for this clone: The DNA ends 3 residues before the CDR3 does, and the rest of the CDR3 is filled in from the germline J gene. The chain recombines TRBV7-7 with TRBJ2-1, with 9 bases identical to TRBD2. V shed 1 base and J 4 bases; nucleotides not matched to a gene: 8. The CDR3 extends over 17 amino acids. Germline assignment: CDR1 SSHAT and CDR2 FNYEAQ (reference sequence). The CDR3 sequence is CASSLGQGLALYNEQFF. The covered CDR3 bases are TGTGCCAGCAGCTTAGGCCAGGGACTAGCCCTATACAATGAG.

With respect to this clone: The observed sequence ends 3 residues before the CDR3 terminus, with the missing tail filled in from the germline J gene. The V call is TRBV19, the J call TRBJ2-5; D unresolved. Per the germline V gene, CDR1 is LNHDA and CDR2 is SQIVND (reference sequence). V lost 5 bases and J lost 2, with 6 bases in between. The CDR3 extends over 12 amino acids. The CDR3 loop reads CASSVQQETQYF. Partial CDR3 DNA: TGTGCCAGTAGTGTGCAGCAAGAGACC.

In the case of this clone: Coverage ceases 3 residues before the CDR3 finishes, and the germline J gene fills in the end. The rearrangement joins TRBV7-9 to TRBJ2-7; TRBD2 matches at 8 bases. This CDR3 region has 15 residues. The trim removed 4 bases at V and 4 bases at J, leaving 9 bases unmatched. From germline, CDR1 is SEHNR and CDR2 FQNEAQ (reference sequence). The CDR3 region is CASSSLAGGQYEQYF. The sequenced CDR3 bases are TGTGCCAGCAGCTCCCTTGCGGGGGGCCAGTACGAG.

To note about this clone: The sequence runs out 3 residues before the end of the CDR3; the remainder is reconstructed from the germline J gene. The chain carries TRBV2 and TRBJ2-2, with 11 bases that match TRBD1. The germline V gene has CDR1 SNHLY and CDR2 FYNNEI. This CDR3 region has 16 residues. Partial CDR3 DNA: TGTGCCAGCAACGACCGCCAGGGACAGGGGGGTGAAAAG. Its protein is CASNDRQGQGGEK. The full CDR3 reads CASNDRQGQGGEKLFF. The whole variable domain, filled in from reference TRBV2 and TRBJ2-2, reads EPEVTQTPSHQVTQMGQEVILRCVPISNHLYFYWYRQILGQKVEFLVSFYNNEISEKSEIFDDQFSVERPDGSNFTLKIRSTKLEDSAMYFCASNDRQGQGGEKLFFGEGSRLTVL.

Points on this clone: The DNA ends 3 residues before the CDR3 does, and the rest of the CDR3 is filled in from the germline J gene. The V and J genes are TRBV20-1 and TRBJ1-1; TRBD1 aligns across 7 bases. This CDR3 has 13 residues. Germline CDR1 reads DFQATT; CDR2 reads SNEGSKA (reference sequence). The CDR3 loop reads CSARDTRGSGAFF. CDR3 bases read: TGCAGTGCTAGAGATACCAGGGGGTCGGGA.

Points on this clone: From the germline J gene comes the end of the CDR3, since the read stops 3 residues before it. This chain links TRBV14 with TRBJ1-6; a weak D match, TRBD1 (6 bases). This CDR3 is built from 14 residues. CDR1 and CDR2 (germline): SGHDN, FVKESK. The V and J ends lost 4 bases and 10 bases respectively, with 14 bases between them. CDR3 sequence: CASSPTGYGSPLHF. The DNA read from the CDR3 is TGTGCCAGCAGCCCCACAGGGTATGGCTCACCC.

Note on this clone: The read terminates 3 residues ahead of where the CDR3 ends, so the germline J gene completes it. This chain connects TRBV28 to TRBJ2-1, with D possibly being TRBD2 (6 bases). From germline, CDR1 is MDHEN and CDR2 SYDVKM. The V gene lost 4 bases and the J gene lost 5 bases, with 12 bases spanning the gap. This CDR3 contains 14 residues. The CDR3 DNA, read in part, is TGTGCCAGCAGTTACTTTGCGGGAAACAATGAG. Translation gives CASSYFAGNNE. The entire CDR3 protein reads CASSYFAGNNEQFF. The variable domain in full, with the rest retrieved from reference TRBV28 and TRBJ2-1, is DVKVTQSSRYLVKRTGEKVFLECVQDMDHENMFWYRQDPGLGLRLIYFSYDVKMKEKGDIPEGYSVSREKKERFSLILESASTNQTSMYLCASSYFAGNNEQFFGPGTRLTVL.

The CDR3 DNA, read in part, is TGTGCCAGCCGTCAAGACAGGGCCCGGGGCACTGAA. Protein sequence: CASRQDRARGTE. The whole CDR3 is CASRQDRARGTEAFF. The chain carries TRBV18 and TRBJ1-1; TRBD1 matches at 7 bases. The read gets to within 3 residues of the CDR3 end, and the germline J gene fills in the rest. This CDR3 has 15 amino acids. In germline, CDR1 is KGHSH, CDR2 LQKENI. J gave up 4 bases and V 8 bases, and 13 bases lay outside the gene matches.

About this clone itself: The read terminates 3 residues before the CDR3 end, so the remaining end is supplied by the germline J gene. The V gene is TRBV7-2, the J gene TRBJ2-2, with D maybe TRBD2 (5 bases). The germline gives CDR1 SGHTA, CDR2 FQGNSA. V lost 5 bases, J lost 7 bases, and 14 bases lay in between. CDR3 length: 14 residues. The sequenced CDR3 bases are TGTGCCAGCAGCCCCATCGGGGATTACGGGGAG. Protein product: CASSPIGDYGE. The CDR3 in full is CASSPIGDYGELFF.